Listed below are T cell receptor beta chains from one sample, sequenced in a study of T cell responses to AZD1222 COVID-19 vaccine. Some clones are missing from TCRdb's copy, which holds only in-frame ones; the method was immunoSEQ multiplex PCR. The data hold 150,000 to 200,000 clones, with around 93% observed a single time. The input for sequencing was peripheral blood, taken on day 0 of AZD1222 vaccination. The receptors were gathered from an adult in good health. CDR3s include the opening cysteine and the closing phenylalanine or tryptophan. Each record gives: CDR3 protein, CDR3 DNA, clone size, D gene, J gene, V gene. D genes are given only for firm matches. Clone size appears in some rows only: once, few, many, or a class for an expanded clone.

CDR3: CASSPGLSYEQYF
DNA: TGTGCCAGCTCCCCGGGGCTTTCCTACGAGCAGTACTTC
size: NA
D: NA
J: TRBJ2-7
V: TRBV18

CDR3: CASSYSLGGLYEQYF
DNA: TGTGCCAGCAGTTACTCGCTCGGCGGATTATACGAGCAGTACTTC
size: NA
D: NA
J: TRBJ2-7
V: TRBV6-2/TRBV6-3

CDR3: CASSSLAGEGRVTQYF
DNA: TGTGCCAGCAGTTCCTTAGCGGGAGAGGGCCGGGTTACGCAGTATTTT
size: NA
D: TRBD2
J: TRBJ2-3
V: TRBV28

CDR3: CASSMWGGRSANEKLFF
DNA: TGTGCCAGTAGTATGTGGGGGGGTAGGAGCGCTAATGAAAAACTGTTTTTT
size: NA
D: NA
J: TRBJ1-4
V: TRBV19

CDR3: CASSRGLPDTQYF
DNA: TGTGCCAGTAGTAGAGGACTCCCGGATACGCAGTATTTT
size: NA
D: NA
J: TRBJ2-3
V: TRBV19

CDR3: CASSPGIEQFF
DNA: TGTGCCAGCAGCCCTGGCATTGAGCAGTTCTTC
size: NA
D: NA
J: TRBJ2-1
V: TRBV9

CDR3: CASSDGTGGFRLFF
DNA: TGTGCCAGCAGTGATGGGACAGGGGGGTTTAGACTGTTTTTT
size: NA
D: TRBD1
J: TRBJ1-4
V: TRBV25-1

CDR3: CASSYTASGGSYEQYF
DNA: TGTGCCAGCAGTTACACCGCTAGCGGGGGTTCCTACGAGCAGTACTTC
size: NA
D: TRBD2
J: TRBJ2-7
V: TRBV6-2/TRBV6-3

CDR3: CASNLAGGPVSNEQFF
DNA: TGCGCCAGCAACCTAGCGGGAGGGCCTGTCTCCAATGAGCAGTTCTTC
size: NA
D: TRBD2
J: TRBJ2-1
V: TRBV5-1

CDR3: CSATRGMDYEQYF
DNA: TGCAGCGCGACCAGGGGTATGGACTACGAGCAGTACTTC
size: NA
D: NA
J: TRBJ2-7
V: TRBV29-1

CDR3: CASSSGRTGRNSPLHF
DNA: TGTGCCAGCAGCTCGGGCAGGACGGGGCGGAATTCACCCCTCCACTTT
size: NA
D: NA
J: TRBJ1-6
V: TRBV5-4

CDR3: CASSPYAQWSSGIHEQYF
DNA: TGTGCCAGCTCACCATATGCCCAGTGGTCTAGCGGTATACACGAGCAGTACTTC
size: NA
D: TRBD2
J: TRBJ2-7
V: TRBV18

CDR3: CASSIDTTTQYF
DNA: TGTGCCAGTAGTATAGACACTACGACGCAGTATTTT
size: NA
D: NA
J: TRBJ2-3
V: TRBV19

CDR3: CAIRGDGLDGYTF
DNA: TGTGCCATCAGAGGAGACGGTCTTGATGGCTACACCTTC
size: NA
D: NA
J: TRBJ1-2
V: TRBV10-3

CDR3: CASSIASRAVGVETQYF
DNA: TGTGCCAGTAGTATAGCCTCTCGCGCAGTAGGTGTGGAGACCCAGTACTTC
size: NA
D: NA
J: TRBJ2-5
V: TRBV19

CDR3: CASSRPGAPQPQHF
DNA: TGTGCCAGCAGTCGACCAGGGGCCCCTCAGCCCCAGCATTTT
size: NA
D: NA
J: TRBJ1-5
V: TRBV28

CDR3: CASRGGDTGELFF
DNA: TGTGCCAGCAGGGGTGGGGACACCGGGGAGCTGTTTTTT
size: NA
D: NA
J: TRBJ2-2
V: TRBV6-4

CDR3: CASSLQGTNTGELFF
DNA: TGTGCCAGCAGCTTACAGGGGACGAACACCGGGGAGCTGTTTTTT
size: once
D: NA
J: TRBJ2-2
V: TRBV7-3

CDR3: CASSAGLRLGELFF
DNA: TGTGCCAGCAGCGCGGGACTAAGGCTGGGGGAGCTGTTTTTT
size: NA
D: TRBD2
J: TRBJ2-2
V: TRBV11-2

CDR3: CASSLEGRGLGDTQYF
DNA: TGCGCCAGCAGCTTGGAAGGCAGGGGGCTTGGAGATACGCAGTATTTT
size: NA
D: TRBD1
J: TRBJ2-3
V: TRBV5-1

CDR3: CASSLRRDWEQYF
DNA: TGTGCCAGCAGCTTGCGTCGGGATTGGGAGCAGTACTTC
size: few
D: NA
J: TRBJ2-7
V: TRBV7-8

CDR3: CASSPRAGISDTQYF
DNA: TGTGCCAGCTCACCGCGGGCCGGCATCTCAGATACGCAGTATTTT
size: NA
D: NA
J: TRBJ2-3
V: TRBV6-4

CDR3: CASSLGTLASTDTQYF
DNA: TGTGCCAGCAGCTTAGGAACACTTGCGAGCACAGATACGCAGTATTTT
size: NA
D: NA
J: TRBJ2-3
V: TRBV7-2

CDR3: CASSPVGRNEKLFF
DNA: TGTGCCAGCAGCCCCGTCGGGCGTAATGAAAAACTGTTTTTT
size: NA
D: NA
J: TRBJ1-4
V: TRBV28

CDR3: CASSPRTSGGGSSYNEQFF
DNA: TGTGCCAGCAGCCCCCGGACTAGCGGAGGGGGCTCCTCCTACAATGAGCAGTTCTTC
size: NA
D: TRBD2
J: TRBJ2-1
V: TRBV7-9

CDR3: CTSSQPPWGQGYGYTF
DNA: TGCACCAGCAGCCAGCCCCCTTGGGGGCAGGGCTATGGCTACACCTTC
size: NA
D: NA
J: TRBJ1-2
V: TRBV1

CDR3: CASSLVPTGGNEQFF
DNA: TGCGCCAGCAGCTTGGTCCCGACAGGGGGTAATGAGCAGTTCTTC
size: once
D: TRBD1
J: TRBJ2-1
V: TRBV5-1

CDR3: CSARGHFGYTF
DNA: TGCAGCGCCAGGGGACACTTTGGCTACACCTTC
size: NA
D: NA
J: TRBJ1-2
V: TRBV29-1

CDR3: CSPYRGARDEQYF
DNA: TGCAGCCCATACCGGGGGGCGAGGGACGAGCAGTACTTC
size: NA
D: NA
J: TRBJ2-7
V: TRBV29-1

CDR3: CASSFGGTGGKLFF
DNA: TGTGCCAGCTCCTTCGGGGGTACCGGGGGAAAACTGTTTTTT
size: NA
D: NA
J: TRBJ1-4
V: TRBV25-1

CDR3: CASSVRTNNEQFF
DNA: TGTGCCAGTAGTGTCCGGACTAACAATGAGCAGTTCTTC
size: few
D: NA
J: TRBJ2-1
V: TRBV19

CDR3: CSVGKNPGSGANVLTF
DNA: TGCAGCGTTGGTAAGAACCCCGGCTCTGGGGCCAACGTCCTGACTTTC
size: NA
D: NA
J: TRBJ2-6
V: TRBV29-1

CDR3: CASSRDRGTSYEQYF
DNA: TGTGCCAGCAGCCGCGACAGGGGAACCTCCTACGAGCAGTACTTC
size: NA
D: TRBD1
J: TRBJ2-7
V: TRBV6-5

CDR3: CASSTLKGLSAYEQYF
DNA: TGTGCCAGCAGTACTCTGAAGGGGCTCTCCGCCTACGAGCAGTACTTC
size: NA
D: NA
J: TRBJ2-7
V: TRBV28

CDR3: CASSIGLAGGRETQYF
DNA: TGTGCCAGTAGTATAGGACTAGCGGGAGGAAGAGAGACCCAGTACTTC
size: NA
D: TRBD2
J: TRBJ2-5
V: TRBV19

CDR3: CASSRNSNQPQHF
DNA: TGTGCCAGCAGCCGAAATAGCAATCAGCCCCAGCATTTT
size: NA
D: NA
J: TRBJ1-5
V: TRBV28

CDR3: CASSGQMNTEAFF
DNA: TGTGCCAGCTCCGGGCAGATGAACACTGAAGCTTTCTTT
size: NA
D: NA
J: TRBJ1-1
V: TRBV6-6

CDR3: CASTPRGTGSYEQYF
DNA: TGTGCCAGCACTCCTAGGGGGACAGGGTCCTACGAGCAGTACTTC
size: NA
D: TRBD1
J: TRBJ2-7
V: TRBV2

CDR3: CASSLEGWGEDGYTF
DNA: TGCGCCAGCAGCCTGGAGGGTTGGGGTGAGGATGGCTACACCTTC
size: NA
D: NA
J: TRBJ1-2
V: TRBV5-1

CDR3: CASSLRTSGRSHEQFF
DNA: TGTGCCAGCAGCTTAAGGACTAGCGGGAGGTCACATGAGCAGTTCTTC
size: NA
D: TRBD2
J: TRBJ2-1
V: TRBV7-8

CDR3: CASSYSPDRFSITF
DNA: TGTGCCAGCAGTTACTCGCCGGACAGGTTTTCAATCACCTTC
size: NA
D: TRBD1
J: TRBJ1-2
V: TRBV6-5

CDR3: CASSLVLGRERYF
DNA: TGTGCCAGCAGTTTAGTGTTGGGCAGGGAAAGGTACTTC
size: NA
D: NA
J: TRBJ2-4
V: TRBV12-3/TRBV12-4

CDR3: CASSMTRDTEAFF
DNA: TGTGCCAGTAGTATGACCCGGGACACTGAAGCTTTCTTT
size: few
D: NA
J: TRBJ1-1
V: TRBV19

CDR3: CARIPGRNNYEQYF
DNA: TGTGCCAGAATTCCGGGACGGAATAACTACGAGCAGTACTTC
size: few
D: NA
J: TRBJ2-7
V: TRBV5-3

CDR3: CSASHGAESWVNQPQHF
DNA: TGCAGTGCTAGTCATGGGGCCGAGAGTTGGGTCAATCAGCCCCAGCATTTT
size: NA
D: NA
J: TRBJ1-5
V: TRBV20-1

CDR3: CASSLQYSSYEQYF
DNA: TGTGCCAGCAGCTTGCAATACAGCTCCTACGAGCAGTACTTC
size: NA
D: NA
J: TRBJ2-7
V: TRBV7-2

CDR3: CATSRGSSGDLDEQFF
DNA: TGTGCCACCAGCAGAGGCAGTAGCGGGGACCTAGATGAGCAGTTCTTC
size: NA
D: TRBD2
J: TRBJ2-1
V: TRBV15